Following are 32 T cell receptor beta chains from one sample sequenced in a study of cytomegalovirus exposure and HLA in healthy donors. 13 Jbeta primers and 60 Vbeta primers were used for the PCR. The method was immunoSEQ multiplex PCR; TCRdb's version includes in-frame clones alone and lacks a portion of them. The sample has under 150,000 clones; under 90% are singletons. Sequences were obtained from PBMCs. The source of these receptors is a middle-aged woman in good health and CMV-seronegative.

This chain connects TRBV27 to TRBJ2-2; 7 bases fit TRBD2. The CDR3 sequence is 14 residues long. The germline CDR1 and CDR2 sequences are MNHEY and SMNVEV (reference sequence). V was pared by 3 bases and J by 4 bases, with 2 bases of the junction left unmatched. For the CDR3, the DNA is TGTGCCAGCAGTTTGTGGGGGGGCACCGGGGAGCTGTTTTTT. Translating gives CASSLWGGTGELFF.

The J gene is TRBJ1-1, the V gene TRBV7-2, with no clear D. This CDR3 is built from 16 residues. Trimming cost V 5 bases and J 6 bases, with 22 bases left between them. Looked up from germline, CDR1 is SGHTA and CDR2 is FQGNSA. The CDR3 region is CASSLGGAAGRAEAFF. CDR3 bases: TGTGCCAGCAGCCTAGGCGGCGCCGCTGGCAGAGCTGAAGCTTTCTTT.

This chain connects TRBV6-5 to TRBJ1-1; TRBD1 matches at 8 bases. This CDR3 comprises 12 residues. Germline lookup yields CDR1 MNHEY and CDR2 SVGAGI. V was pared by 10 bases and J by 3 bases, with 4 bases of the junction left unmatched. The CDR3 region is CATSTGDTEAFF. CDR3 DNA: TGTGCCACCTCGACAGGGGACACTGAAGCTTTCTTT.

This clone appeared once. This chain uses TRBV10-2 with TRBJ2-7, with 7 bases matching TRBD2. The CDR3 covers 16 residues. Germline V gene lookup returns CDR1 WSHSY and CDR2 SAAADI. J gave up 0 bases and V 3 bases, and 8 bases lay outside the gene matches. The CDR3, as DNA: TGCGCCAGCAGTGATAAGGCTAGCGGTTCCTCCTACGAGCAGTACTTC. It yields the protein CASSDKASGSSYEQYF.

This clone was counted only a few times. The genes are TRBV27 and TRBJ1-6, with D possibly TRBD1 on 6 matching bases. Germline V gene sequence: CDR1 MNHEY, CDR2 SMNVEV (reference sequence). The CDR3 spans 16 residues. V lost 5 bases and J lost 5, with 16 bases in between. DNA for the CDR3: TGTGCCAGCAGTCCCGACCAACAGGGAGATAATTCACCCCTCCACTTT. Its protein is CASSPDQQGDNSPLHF.

This clone was detected only a few times. The genes are TRBV29-1 and TRBJ2-7; 10 positions agree with TRBD2. This CDR3 has 12 residues. The V gene end was trimmed by 7 bases and the J gene end by 6 bases; junction bases not matched to a gene: 6. Germline CDR1 SQVTM, CDR2 ANQGSEA. The CDR3 is CSGRLAGFEQYF. The CDR3 region has the DNA TGCAGCGGCCGACTAGCGGGTTTCGAGCAGTACTTC.

V and J are TRBV9 and TRBJ2-3, with 12 positions matching TRBD2. Trimming took 2 bases from V and 3 from J; bases not matched to a gene: 10. The CDR3 has 18 amino acids. CDR1 is SGDLS and CDR2 is YYNGEE in the germline V gene. In DNA, the CDR3 is TGTGCCAGCAGCGTGGACCTCCTAGCGGGGGGGCCGACAGATACGCAGTATTTT. Translating gives CASSVDLLAGGPTDTQYF.

The J gene is TRBJ1-1, the V gene TRBV11-2, with D uncertain. This CDR3 is built from 20 residues. Germline V CDR1 and CDR2: SGHAT, FQNNGV. V was cut by 0 bases and J by 0 bases, with 23 bases left in between. This CDR3 is CASSLDAYGKFAPMNTEAFF. DNA for the CDR3: TGTGCCAGCAGCTTAGACGCTTACGGGAAGTTTGCCCCGATGAACACTGAAGCTTTCTTT.

This chain uses TRBV11-2 with TRBJ2-7, with 11 bases lining up with TRBD2. The CDR3 runs 14 residues. The V gene's germline CDR1 is SGHAT and CDR2 FQNNGV. V gave up 1 base and J gave up 4 bases; unmatched junction bases: 0. CDR3 residues: CASSLGLAGYEQYF. CDR3 sequence (DNA): TGTGCCAGCAGCTTAGGACTAGCGGGGTACGAGCAGTACTTC.

The CDR3 DNA sequence: TGTGCCAGCAGGGAGGCGGGAAACACAGATACGCAGTATTTT. This codes for CASREAGNTDTQYF. The V call is TRBV28, the J call TRBJ2-3, with D possibly being TRBD2 (6 bases). In germline, CDR1 is MDHEN, CDR2 SYDVKM. V lost 6 bases and J lost 2, with 12 bases in between. This CDR3 region has 14 residues.

The table lists this clone with a count of one. This chain connects TRBV10-2 to TRBJ2-7; 7 nucleotides match TRBD1. V gave up 4 bases and J gave up 5 bases; unmatched junction bases: 5. Germline CDR1 and CDR2: WSHSY and SAAADI. The CDR3 length is 13 residues. Here the CDR3 reads CASSGLTGDEQYF. CDR3 bases: TGCGCCAGCAGTGGACTAACAGGGGACGAGCAGTACTTC.

This clone was seen only a few times. This chain connects TRBV15 to TRBJ2-5; a weak D match, TRBD2 (5 bases). The tail of the sequence fits TRBJ2-7 better, so the J call may be wrong. The length of the CDR3 is 14 residues. Looked up from germline, CDR1 is LNHNV and CDR2 is YYDKDF (reference sequence). CDR3 sequence (DNA): TGTGCCACCAGCCCACGGGGAGACCTTACCGAGCAGTACTTC. Translating it yields CATSPRGDLTEQYF.

The chain employs TRBV2 and TRBJ2-7; TRBD2 matches at 10 bases. The CDR3 contains 15 residues. Unmatched junction bases numbered 7, after V lost 6 bases and J lost 2 bases. Germline values: CDR1 SNHLY, CDR2 FYNNEI. In DNA, the CDR3 is TGTGCCAGCAGGATCATAGCGGGGGGACCCTACGAGCAGTACTTC. Protein product: CASRIIAGGPYEQYF.

The chain uses TRBV15 and TRBJ2-6, with D unresolved. CDR3 length equals 17 residues. The V end was cut by 1 base, the J end by 0 bases, with 10 bases between. Germline V gene sequence: CDR1 LNHNV, CDR2 YYDKDF (reference sequence). CDR3 sequence reads: CATSRGARSSGANVLTF. The CDR3 DNA reads as TGTGCCACCAGCAGAGGGGCCCGCTCCTCTGGGGCCAACGTCCTGACTTTC.

In its sample, this clone was seen once. The chain employs TRBV23-1 and TRBJ1-1; 7 bases are a match to TRBD1. TRBV23-1 has ORF status, its function being uncertain. V dropped 0 bases and J dropped 5; count of bases not matched to a gene: 12. The CDR3 sequence is 17 residues long. The CDR3, as DNA: TGCGCCAGCAGTCAATCGAACCGATCAGGGGGTTATACTGAAGCTTTCTTT. This sequence encodes CASSQSNRSGGYTEAFF.

A few counts support this clone. The genes are TRBV27 and TRBJ2-1; possible D gene TRBD1, 6 bases. With 8 bases removed from V and 3 bases from J, the gap between germline ends came to 20 bases. The CDR3 has 16 residues. In germline, CDR1 is MNHEY, CDR2 SMNVEV (reference sequence). The CDR3 DNA is TGTGCCAGCTTAAAGGGTGGGTCAGGGGACTACAATGAGCAGTTCTTC. Translated, it gives CASLKGGSGDYNEQFF.

The chain couples TRBV4-1 to TRBJ2-1, with 9 bases identical to TRBD1. Germline CDR1 and CDR2: MGHRA and YSYEKL. This CDR3 is built from 16 residues. V lost 0 bases, J lost 9 bases, and 9 bases stayed unmatched. CDR3 in DNA: TGCGCCAGCAGCCAAGAGCTGGGACAGGGATATAGTGAGCAGTTCTTC. It yields the protein CASSQELGQGYSEQFF.

The chain carries TRBV6-5 and TRBJ1-6; 9 bases agree with TRBD1. The ends lost 4 bases at V and 6 bases at J; junction bases unmatched: 4. The CDR3 sequence is 15 residues long. The germline V gene has CDR1 MNHEY and CDR2 SVGAGI. The CDR3 DNA sequence: TGTGCCAGCAGTTCGACAGGGGGAGCTAATTCACCCCTCCACTTT. It yields the protein CASSSTGGANSPLHF.

The rearrangement links TRBV5-6 to TRBJ2-1; 8 nucleotides line up with TRBD2. The J segment lost 0 bases and the V segment lost 5 bases, leaving 4 bases of the junction unmatched. The germline CDR1 and CDR2 sequences are SGHDT and YYEEEE. The CDR3 length is 15 residues. The CDR3 spells CASRSGTSSYNEQFF. The CDR3 DNA reads as TGTGCCAGCAGGTCAGGGACTAGCTCCTACAATGAGCAGTTCTTC.

The DNA for the CDR3 is TGTGCCAGCAGCTTAGTGGCAGGTTCCTCCTACGAGCAGTACTTC. This gives the protein CASSLVAGSSYEQYF. The chain combines TRBV7-2 with TRBJ2-7, with D unresolved. Germline V gene data show CDR1 as SGHTA and CDR2 as FQGNSA. The CDR3 covers 15 residues. The V gene lost 1 base and the J gene lost 0 bases, with 10 bases spanning the gap.

The chain couples TRBV29-1 to TRBJ1-2; TRBD1 is a possible D gene (5 bases). In germline, CDR1 is SQVTM, CDR2 ANQGSEA. This CDR3 spans 15 amino acids. V was shortened by 5 bases and J by 7 bases, with 23 bases between the two germline ends. DNA of the CDR3: TGCAGCGTTTCCGACCGAAGGGGAAGGGTTTCTGGCTACACCTTC. It specifies CSVSDRRGRVSGYTF.

The chain links TRBV4-3 to TRBJ1-2; 10 nucleotides line up with TRBD1. V shed 6 bases and J 4 bases; nucleotides not matched to a gene: 17. Germline V CDR1 and CDR2: LGHNA, YSLEER. The CDR3 consists of 18 residues. The CDR3 here is CASSHEPPPGTGVYGYTF. CDR3 DNA: TGCGCCAGCAGTCACGAACCTCCCCCCGGGACAGGGGTCTATGGCTACACCTTC.

The V call is TRBV6-5, the J call TRBJ2-2; D is unresolved. Germline V gene data show CDR1 as MNHEY and CDR2 as SVGAGI. CDR3 length: 12 amino acids. The CDR3 reads CSIRTDTGELFF. CDR3 in DNA: TGTTCCATTCGCACTGACACCGGGGAGCTGTTTTTT.

Only one count was recorded for this clone. The chain uses TRBV2 and TRBJ1-3; D may be TRBD1 (6 bases). The germline V gene encodes CDR1 SNHLY and CDR2 FYNNEI. V lost 1 base and J 4 bases, leaving 11 bases between the germline ends. This CDR3 comprises 15 residues. CDR3 DNA sequence: TGTGCCAGCAGTGAAGAACAGGGATCGGGAAACACCATATATTTT. It translates to CASSEEQGSGNTIYF.

The J gene is TRBJ2-3, the V gene TRBV6-1, with 7 bases matching TRBD2. Trimming at V came to 3 bases and at J to 0 bases, leaving 3 bases not matched to a gene. Germline V gene sequence: CDR1 MNHNS, CDR2 SASEGT. The CDR3 extends over 15 amino acids. CDR3 protein: CASSDEGGSTDTQYF. The CDR3 bases are TGTGCCAGCAGTGACGAGGGAGGGAGCACAGATACGCAGTATTTT.

The chain is built from TRBV4-3 and TRBJ2-2; D unresolved. Trimming took 4 bases from V and 1 from J, leaving 7 bases between them. This CDR3 comprises 14 residues. Germline V lookup: CDR1 LGHNA, CDR2 YSLEER. The CDR3 sequence is CASSPSQNTGELFF. CDR3 in DNA: TGCGCCAGCAGCCCATCACAGAACACCGGGGAGCTGTTTTTT.

The chain carries TRBV18 and TRBJ1-5; 9 nucleotides line up with TRBD1. This CDR3 is built from 15 residues. From germline, CDR1 is KGHSH and CDR2 LQKENI. Losses at the gene ends were 5 bases for V and 1 base for J; bases not matched to a gene: 3. In DNA form, the CDR3 reads TGTGCCAGCTCAATGGGACAGGGAAGCAATCAGCCCCAGCATTTT. It is translated as CASSMGQGSNQPQHF.

V is TRBV7-9 and J is TRBJ1-2; 10 nucleotides match TRBD1. The CDR3 covers 17 residues. V gave up 5 bases and J gave up 2 bases; unmatched junction bases: 11. Germline CDR1 reads SEHNR; CDR2 reads FQNEAQ (reference sequence). The CDR3 DNA sequence: TGTGCCAGCAGCCAAGGATTGACAGGGGGCGAAAACTATGGCTACACCTTC. Encoded protein: CASSQGLTGGENYGYTF.

This chain links TRBV13 with TRBJ2-1, with 8 bases matching TRBD2. With 4 bases clipped from V and 5 bases from J, the junction kept 10 bases outside the gene matches. The germline V gene has CDR1 PRHDT and CDR2 FYEKMQ (reference sequence). The CDR3 runs 16 residues. The CDR3 bases are TGTGCCAGCAGCTCCGCCGGGCGGGGGGACGACAATGAGCAGTTCTTC. Its protein product is CASSSAGRGDDNEQFF.

The J gene is TRBJ1-1, the V gene TRBV15; D uncertain. The CDR3 totals 13 residues. Per germline, CDR1 LNHNV and CDR2 YYDKDF (reference sequence). Between the trimmed V and J ends, which lost 0 bases and 5 bases, there was a span of 7 bases. The CDR3, as DNA: TGTGCCACCAGCAGAGATAGAGGGACTGAAGCTTTCTTT. It encodes CATSRDRGTEAFF.

The chain is built from TRBV2 and TRBJ2-3; TRBD1 might be the D (5 bases). The CDR3 consists of 13 residues. Per germline, CDR1 SNHLY and CDR2 FYNNEI. With 3 bases removed from V and 3 bases from J, the gap between germline ends came to 7 bases. Here the CDR3 reads CASSDGATDTQYF. The DNA for the CDR3 is TGTGCCAGCAGTGATGGGGCAACAGATACGCAGTATTTT.

J is TRBJ2-5 and V is TRBV6-6; the D gene is possibly TRBD2 (6 bases). CDR3 length equals 14 residues. In germline, CDR1 is MNHNY, CDR2 SVGAGI (reference sequence). The V and J ends lost 5 bases and 1 base respectively, with 11 bases between them. The CDR3 is CASSPWGLQETQYF. CDR3 DNA: TGTGCCAGCAGTCCGTGGGGACTCCAAGAGACCCAGTACTTC.